One and the same sample provided the 17 T cell receptor beta chains below, sequenced in a study of blood T cell repertoires in COVID-19. The protocol was immunoSEQ multiplex PCR, while the TCRdb copy is restricted to in-frame clones and leaves out a portion. The table includes about 82,000 clones, 75% to 90% detected once. Sequenced input: peripheral blood. These receptor sequences come from a woman in her thirties or forties with active or convalescent COVID-19.

The V gene is TRBV19, the J gene TRBJ1-6, with 8 nucleotides matching TRBD1. Looked up from germline, CDR1 is LNHDA and CDR2 is SQIVND (reference sequence). The CDR3 is 13 amino acids. V trimming: 8 bases; J trimming: 6 bases; junction bases outside the gene matches: 3. The CDR3 loop is CASSDRANSPLHF. In nucleotides, the CDR3 is TGTGCCAGTTCGGACAGGGCTAATTCACCCCTCCACTTT.

V and J are TRBV28 and TRBJ1-5; D is perhaps TRBD1 (6 bases). Trimming removed 5 bases from V and 0 bases from J, with 17 bases in between. The CDR3 runs 17 residues. Looked up from germline, CDR1 is MDHEN and CDR2 is SYDVKM. The CDR3 is CASSLHPGQTSNQPQHF. DNA for the CDR3: TGTGCCAGCAGTCTTCACCCGGGACAAACTAGCAATCAGCCCCAGCATTTT.

In its sample, this clone was seen a few times. This chain links TRBV9 with TRBJ1-2, with a possible D match to TRBD1 (5 bases). CDR1 and CDR2 from the germline V gene are SGDLS and YYNGEE. The CDR3 extends over 15 amino acids. Trimming pared 4 bases from V and 0 bases from J, leaving 13 bases between. The CDR3 DNA sequence: TGTGCCAGCAGCCCTTCTGGGGGGGCTAACTATGGCTACACCTTC. Protein sequence: CASSPSGGANYGYTF.

The CDR3 spells CASTGSAGQETQYF. CDR3 in DNA: TGTGCCAGTACCGGCTCGGCGGGGCAAGAGACCCAGTACTTC. The chain has TRBV19 and TRBJ2-5; TRBD2 might be the D (6 bases). The germline gives CDR1 LNHDA, CDR2 SQIVND (reference sequence). This CDR3 is 14 amino acids long. The V and J ends lost 7 bases and 2 bases respectively, with 14 bases between them.

The chain combines TRBV29-1 with TRBJ2-1; TRBD2 aligns across 8 bases. The length of the CDR3 is 12 residues. Germline V gene lookup returns CDR1 SQVTM and CDR2 ANQGSEA. CDR3 in amino acids: CSGTSEYNEQFF. For the CDR3, the DNA is TGCTCCGGGACTAGTGAATACAATGAGCAGTTCTTC.

This clone was seen just once. DNA for the CDR3: TGTGCCAGCAGCCAAGGTTTTACAGGGAGCGTCGCAAAACTGTTTTTT. Its translation: CASSQGFTGSVAKLFF. This sequence joins TRBV3-1 (or the pseudogene TRBV3-2) and TRBJ1-4; possible D gene TRBD1, 6 bases. Germline-derived CDR1 and CDR2 are LGHDT and YNNKEL (reference sequence). The CDR3 has 16 residues. Trimming stripped 1 base from V and 10 bases from J, with 19 bases between.

This clone was counted only a few times. The chain couples TRBV7-2 to TRBJ1-2, with D perhaps matching TRBD1 (5 bases). This CDR3 has 15 residues. V lost 2 bases and J 4 bases, leaving 14 bases between the germline ends. The germline CDR1 and CDR2 sequences are SGHTA and FQGNSA. In DNA form, the CDR3 reads TGTGCCAGCAGCTTACTCCTTTCAGGGCCCTATGGCTACACCTTC. Translated, it gives CASSLLLSGPYGYTF.

The chain couples TRBV6-6 to TRBJ2-2; D is possibly TRBD2 (5 bases). V was clipped by 2 bases and J by 6 bases, with 16 bases between them. This CDR3 contains 16 residues. Germline CDR1 and CDR2: MNHNY and SVGAGI (reference sequence). CDR3 nucleotides: TGTGCCAGCAGTTACCCCATTGCGGTAGCGTCCGGGGAGCTGTTTTTT. Translation: CASSYPIAVASGELFF.

Here the CDR3 DNA reads TGTGCCAGCAGCCCGGCCAGGGCGGTCTACGAGCAGTACTTC. It is translated as CASSPARAVYEQYF. V and J are TRBV7-9 and TRBJ2-7; D possibly corresponds to TRBD1 (5 bases). Germline CDR1 SEHNR, CDR2 FQNEAQ (reference sequence). The ends were cut back, 5 bases at V and 3 bases at J, with 14 bases in the middle. The CDR3 consists of 14 residues.

This CDR3 reads CASSQQVSGNTIYF. CDR3 DNA sequence: TGTGCCAGCAGCCAGCAGGTATCCGGAAACACCATATATTTT. J is TRBJ1-3 and V is TRBV14, with unresolved D. This CDR3 is 14 amino acids long. V was cut by 3 bases and J by 4 bases, with 10 bases left in between. Germline V gene lookup returns CDR1 SGHDN and CDR2 FVKESK.

CDR3 in DNA: TGCGCCAGCAGCTGGGGGGTAGGCTCTGGGGCCAACGTCCTGACTTTC. It specifies CASSWGVGSGANVLTF. J is TRBJ2-6 and V is TRBV5-1, with D perhaps matching TRBD2 (6 bases). In germline, CDR1 is SGHRS, CDR2 YFSETQ. The CDR3 spans 16 residues. V gave up 3 bases and J gave up 0 bases, with 10 bases separating them.

In regard to this clone: The sample has other DNA sequences that encode this CDR3 too. The chain has TRBV28 and TRBJ1-2; D unresolved. This CDR3 is 12 amino acids long. With 2 bases removed from V and 5 bases from J, the gap between germline ends came to 6 bases. Germline assignment: CDR1 MDHEN and CDR2 SYDVKM. CDR3 DNA sequence: TGTGCCAGCAGTTTAGGAGGATATGGCTACACCTTC. Translating gives CASSLGGYGYTF.

The V gene is TRBV5-1, the J gene TRBJ2-2, with TRBD2 as a possible D gene (6 bases). The germline CDR1 and CDR2 sequences are SGHRS and YFSETQ. CDR3 length: 15 amino acids. Trimming removed 4 bases at V and 3 bases at J, with 13 bases between. CDR3 protein: CASSPGLTHTGELFF. DNA for the CDR3: TGCGCCAGCAGCCCGGGACTCACCCACACCGGGGAGCTGTTTTTT.

The chain is built from TRBV5-1 and TRBJ1-1; 7 bases line up with TRBD1. Germline V lookup: CDR1 SGHRS, CDR2 YFSETQ. There are 14 residues in the CDR3. The V gene end was trimmed by 7 bases and the J gene end by 6 bases; junction bases not matched to a gene: 12. For the CDR3, the DNA is TGCGCCAGCCTCCTGAGGGGGCGCGTATCTGAAGCTTTCTTT. Protein sequence: CASLLRGRVSEAFF.

The chain joins TRBV4-3 to TRBJ2-1, with a possible D match to TRBD2 (5 bases). V was clipped by 2 bases and J by 2 bases, with 10 bases between them. CDR3 length equals 15 residues. The V gene's germline CDR1 is LGHNA and CDR2 YSLEER. The CDR3 DNA reads TGCGCCAGCAGCCAAATGAGGGCGACCTACAATGAGCAGTTCTTC. Translating gives CASSQMRATYNEQFF.

V and J are TRBV7-3 and TRBJ2-5; 7 bases line up with TRBD2. With V trimmed by 5 bases and J by 2 bases, 11 bases remained unmatched. This CDR3 is 16 amino acids long. The germline CDR1 and CDR2 sequences are SGHTA and FQGTGA. The CDR3 loop is CASSPMGSGFQETQYF. As DNA, the CDR3 is TGTGCCAGCAGCCCTATGGGTAGCGGGTTTCAAGAGACCCAGTACTTC.

This chain uses TRBV6-5 with TRBJ1-2; maybe TRBD1 (6 bases). The CDR3 is made up of 13 amino acids. Germline V gives CDR1 MNHEY, CDR2 SVGAGI. Trimming took 0 bases from V and 5 from J, leaving 7 bases between them. DNA of the CDR3: TGTGCCAGCAGTTACTCAGGGGGATATGGCTACACCTTC. Its translation is CASSYSGGYGYTF.